This T cell receptor (beta chain) was recorded in a study of shared clonotypes between healthy human individuals. Trimming stripped 0 bases from V and 8 bases from J, with 12 bases between. The CDR3 length is 15 residues. Germline V lookup: CDR1 SGHRS, CDR2 YFSETQ. Across several immunoSEQ plates, the genomic DNA of each subset was split evenly. The repertoire was sequenced with immunoSEQ multiplex PCR; TCRdb's copy has only in-frame clones and lacks some. The sample records around 700,000 clones, 55% to 75% being singletons. This receptor was taken from a woman aged 30 to 39 in good health. The chain recombines TRBV5-1 with TRBJ1-6, with TRBD1 as a possible D gene (5 bases). Sequencing used memory CD4+ T cells sorted from blood. The subset was: CD45RA-negative fraction. The CDR3 protein is CASSLAPGEDSPLHF. CDR3 nucleotide sequence: TGCGCCAGCAGCTTGGCCCCGGGGGAGGATTCACCCCTCCACTTT. Variable domain in full (rest from reference TRBV5-1 and TRBJ1-6): KAGVTQTPRYLIKTRGQQVTLSCSPISGHRSVSWYQQTPGQGLQFLFEYFSETQRNKGNFPGRFSGRQFSNSRSEMNVSTLELGDSALYLCASSLAPGEDSPLHFGNGTRLTVT.